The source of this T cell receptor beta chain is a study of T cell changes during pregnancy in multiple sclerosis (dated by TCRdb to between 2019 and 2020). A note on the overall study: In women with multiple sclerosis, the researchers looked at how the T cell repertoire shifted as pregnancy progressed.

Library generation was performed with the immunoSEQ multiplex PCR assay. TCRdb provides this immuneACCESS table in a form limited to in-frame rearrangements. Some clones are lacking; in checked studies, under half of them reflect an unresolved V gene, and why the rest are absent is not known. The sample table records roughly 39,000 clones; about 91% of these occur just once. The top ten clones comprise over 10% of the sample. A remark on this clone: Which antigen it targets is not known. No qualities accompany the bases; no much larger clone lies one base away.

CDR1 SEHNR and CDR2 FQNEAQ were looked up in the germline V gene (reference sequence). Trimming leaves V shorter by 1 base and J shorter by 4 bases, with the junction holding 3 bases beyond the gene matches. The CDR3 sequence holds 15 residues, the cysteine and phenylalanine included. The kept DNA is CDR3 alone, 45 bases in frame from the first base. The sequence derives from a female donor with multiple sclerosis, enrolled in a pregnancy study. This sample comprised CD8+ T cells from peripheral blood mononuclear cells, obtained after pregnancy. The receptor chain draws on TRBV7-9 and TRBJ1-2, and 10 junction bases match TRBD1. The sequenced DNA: TGTGCCAGCAGCTTAGGGACAGGGGGTCCCTATGGCTACACCTTC. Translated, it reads CASSLGTGGPYGYTF.